This section outlines one T cell receptor (beta chain) sequence together with its context. Antigen specificity is unknown. This sample was included in a study of CD8 T cells in ankylosing spondylitis. Study-wide results and limits: A TCR beta motif of fewer than ten highly homologous variants appeared characteristic of ankylosing spondylitis blood. Past research had described some motif variants in reactive arthritis synovial fluid and blood.

The V end lost 6 bases, the J end lost 1 base, and 14 bases lay between the germline ends. The CDR3 sequence is 14 residues long. Germline CDR1 reads DFQATT; CDR2 reads SNEGSKA (reference sequence). TCRdb recomputed calls from the 5' RACE reads with MiXCR, one row per CDR3 protein. The data hold some 840,000 distinct CDR3 sequences, with about 11% observed a single time. The rearrangement joins TRBV20-1 to TRBJ2-3; TRBD2 might be the D (5 bases). The sample comprised blood, either unsorted or a sorted T cell fraction (not recorded which). The TCR sequence derives from a male donor with ankylosing spondylitis. The CDR3 sequence: CSAPRGRGTDTQYF. For the CDR3, the DNA is TGCAGTGCCCCGAGAGGGCGGGGCACAGATACGCAGTATTTT.